The rows below give T cell receptor beta chains drawn from one sample of a study of OX40 agonist ivuxolimab in advanced cancers. The method was immunoSEQ multiplex PCR; TCRdb's version includes in-frame clones alone and lacks a portion of them. This table holds 30,000 to 35,000 clones, approximately 84% found once. The sequences come from CD4+ or CD8+ T cells sorted from blood, collected in a trial of the OX40 agonist ivuxolimab. The source is an adult with an advanced solid tumor such as melanoma, head and neck, liver or kidney cancer. Each CDR3 is given with its conserved first and last residue. A D gene is named only where the DNA matches it firmly. The size entry is marked missing in some rows and otherwise reads once, few, many or a size class.

v_call	clone_size	d_call	j_call	cdr3_aa	cdr3_nt
TRBV11-1	-	-	TRBJ2-7	CASSLGYGPPEQYF	TGTGCCAGCAGCTTAGGCTATGGCCCCCCGGAGCAGTACTTC
TRBV29-1	-	-	TRBJ1-1	CSVREADRPEAFF	TGCAGCGTCCGGGAGGCCGACCGCCCTGAAGCTTTCTTT
TRBV6-1	-	-	TRBJ1-1	CASTRGALNTEAFF	TGTGCCAGCACCCGGGGGGCCCTGAACACTGAAGCTTTCTTT
TRBV13	-	-	TRBJ2-7	CASSAPSAYEQYF	TGTGCCAGCAGCGCCCCCTCCGCCTACGAGCAGTACTTC
TRBV18	few	-	TRBJ2-2	CATGGADTGELFF	TGTGCCACCGGAGGGGCAGACACCGGGGAGCTGTTTTTT
TRBV5-6	large	-	TRBJ1-6	CASSALQGGLSPLHF	TGTGCCAGCAGCGCGTTACAGGGCGGATTGTCACCCCTCCACTTT
TRBV5-1	-	-	TRBJ2-3	CASSLVAGPSTDTQYF	TGCGCCAGCAGCTTGGTGGCGGGCCCGAGCACAGATACGCAGTATTTT
TRBV27	-	-	TRBJ2-5	CASSFARGGETQYF	TGTGCCAGCAGTTTCGCCAGGGGTGGGGAGACCCAGTACTTC
TRBV5-5	-	TRBD2	TRBJ2-3	CASSSPSGGTDTQYF	TGTGCCAGCAGCTCACCTAGCGGGGGAACAGATACGCAGTATTTT
TRBV4-1	-	-	TRBJ2-7	CASSQDLRGAEQYF	TGCGCCAGCAGCCAAGATCTGAGAGGTGCCGAGCAGTACTTC
TRBV7-9	-	-	TRBJ2-4	CASSFVQPGNIQYF	TGTGCCAGCAGCTTTGTCCAACCGGGAAACATTCAGTACTTC
TRBV4-3	-	-	TRBJ1-5	CASSQGRGQQPQHF	TGCGCCAGCAGCCAAGGCAGGGGACAACAGCCCCAGCATTTT
TRBV28	medium-sized	-	TRBJ1-5	CASRRSGGNQPQHF	TGTGCCAGCAGACGGTCTGGGGGCAATCAGCCCCAGCATTTT
TRBV11-1	-	-	TRBJ1-2	CASSYSGGPYGYTF	TGTGCCAGCAGTTACAGCGGGGGGCCGTATGGCTACACCTTC
TRBV4-3	-	-	TRBJ2-1	CASSQDGSAGNEQFF	TGCGCCAGCAGCCAAGACGGTTCCGCGGGGAATGAGCAGTTCTTC
TRBV11-2	-	-	TRBJ2-7	CASSLDYEQYF	TGTGCCAGCAGCTTAGACTACGAGCAGTACTTC
TRBV11-2	-	-	TRBJ2-1	CASSFSPAEQFF	TGTGCCAGCAGCTTTTCCCCGGCTGAGCAGTTCTTC
TRBV28	-	TRBD1	TRBJ2-5	CASSFRGQEKETQYF	TGTGCCAGCAGTTTTCGGGGACAGGAAAAAGAGACCCAGTACTTC
TRBV9	few	TRBD2	TRBJ2-3	CASSVEGGGLTDTQYF	TGTGCCAGCAGCGTAGAGGGCGGGGGTTTAACAGATACGCAGTATTTT
TRBV5-6	-	-	TRBJ2-5	CASSLPRGRTQETQYF	TGTGCCAGCAGCTTGCCCAGGGGCCGAACCCAAGAGACCCAGTACTTC
TRBV7-2	-	TRBD2	TRBJ2-7	CASSFPGTSVIEQYF	TGTGCCAGCAGCTTCCCCGGGACTAGCGTAATCGAGCAGTACTTC
TRBV27	-	-	TRBJ2-7	CASSAGISPTEQYF	TGTGCCAGCAGTGCCGGCATATCTCCTACCGAGCAGTACTTC
TRBV28	once	-	TRBJ1-4	CASSTRGGIATNEKLFF	TGTGCCAGCAGCACTCGGGGCGGTATTGCAACTAATGAAAAACTGTTTTTT
TRBV28	-	TRBD1	TRBJ1-4	CASSSRTGGVEKLFF	TGTGCCAGCAGTTCCCGGACAGGGGGCGTTGAAAAACTGTTTTTT
TRBV7-3	-	-	TRBJ2-7	CASSAPPGNEQYF	TGTGCCAGCAGCGCCCCCCCAGGAAACGAGCAGTACTTC
TRBV6-1	-	TRBD2	TRBJ2-7	CASSWTSGSPYEQYF	TGTGCCAGCAGTTGGACTAGCGGGAGCCCCTACGAGCAGTACTTC
TRBV7-8	few	TRBD1	TRBJ2-7	CASSLYPGQGAGEQYF	TGTGCCAGCAGCTTATATCCGGGACAGGGGGCCGGGGAGCAGTACTTC
TRBV27	-	TRBD2	TRBJ2-1	CASRAGGSYNEQFF	TGTGCCAGCAGGGCGGGAGGCTCCTACAATGAGCAGTTCTTC
TRBV5-6	-	-	TRBJ2-7	CASSRAGTHSYEQYF	TGTGCCAGCAGCAGAGCCGGGACACACTCCTACGAGCAGTACTTC
TRBV29-1	-	-	TRBJ2-4	CSVPGGGNIQYF	TGCAGCGTTCCGGGGGGCGGAAACATTCAGTACTTC
TRBV14	-	TRBD1	TRBJ2-7	CASSQALGQGLAYEQYF	TGTGCCAGCAGCCAAGCGTTGGGACAGGGCCTAGCCTACGAGCAGTACTTC
TRBV7-9	-	-	TRBJ2-3	CASSLEDFTQYF	TGTGCCAGCAGCTTAGAAGACTTTACGCAGTATTTT
TRBV4-3	-	-	TRBJ2-1	CASSESQTLNEQFF	TGCGCCAGCAGCGAGTCCCAGACCCTCAATGAGCAGTTCTTC
TRBV5-6	-	-	TRBJ2-7	CASSFGVGEINYEQYF	TGTGCCAGCAGCTTTGGAGTGGGGGAAATTAACTACGAGCAGTACTTC
TRBV7-9	medium-sized	TRBD1	TRBJ1-1	CASSPPPTGAEYGNTEAFF	TGTGCCAGCAGCCCACCCCCGACAGGGGCAGAGTATGGGAACACTGAAGCTTTCTTT
TRBV28	-	-	TRBJ2-5	CASSPEETQYF	TGTGCCAGCAGCCCCGAAGAGACCCAGTACTTC
TRBV7-6	-	-	TRBJ2-1	CASSLAGSSYNEQFF	TGTGCCAGCAGCTTAGCGGGGAGCTCCTACAATGAGCAGTTCTTC
TRBV6-5	-	TRBD1	TRBJ2-3	CASSSDRDPTDTQYF	TGTGCCAGCAGTAGCGACAGGGATCCCACAGATACGCAGTATTTT
TRBV5-8	-	-	TRBJ1-2	CASTLSTVDHGYTF	TGTGCCAGCACCCTATCTACGGTGGATCATGGCTACACCTTC
TRBV28	-	TRBD1	TRBJ2-7	CASSPTHRGSSEQYF	TGTGCCAGCAGCCCAACCCACAGGGGTTCTAGCGAGCAGTACTTC
TRBV5-6	-	TRBD2	TRBJ2-7	CASSSGLAETDYEQYF	TGTGCCAGCAGCTCCGGACTAGCGGAAACAGACTACGAGCAGTACTTC
TRBV5-4	once	-	TRBJ2-7	CASSYTREGTYEQYF	TGTGCCAGCAGCTACACACGAGAAGGCACCTACGAGCAGTACTTC
TRBV19	few	-	TRBJ1-1	CASSIRGNTEAFF	TGTGCCAGTAGTATTAGGGGGAACACTGAAGCTTTCTTT
TRBV30	-	-	TRBJ1-5	CAWSGGSYSNQPQHF	TGTGCCTGGAGCGGTGGATCGTATAGCAATCAGCCCCAGCATTTT
TRBV7-3	few	TRBD1	TRBJ2-3	CASSLGTGAQYF	TGTGCCAGCAGCTTAGGGACAGGGGCGCAGTATTTT
TRBV27	-	-	TRBJ2-3	CASSLRPPSTDTQYF	TGTGCCAGCAGTTTGCGACCCCCTAGCACAGATACGCAGTATTTT
TRBV11-3	once	-	TRBJ2-5	CASSSRDSKETQYF	TGTGCCAGCAGCTCTAGGGACTCCAAAGAGACCCAGTACTTC
TRBV5-6	-	TRBD2	TRBJ2-7	CASSLRLAGVREQYF	TGTGCCAGCAGCTTGCGACTAGCGGGAGTCCGGGAGCAGTACTTC